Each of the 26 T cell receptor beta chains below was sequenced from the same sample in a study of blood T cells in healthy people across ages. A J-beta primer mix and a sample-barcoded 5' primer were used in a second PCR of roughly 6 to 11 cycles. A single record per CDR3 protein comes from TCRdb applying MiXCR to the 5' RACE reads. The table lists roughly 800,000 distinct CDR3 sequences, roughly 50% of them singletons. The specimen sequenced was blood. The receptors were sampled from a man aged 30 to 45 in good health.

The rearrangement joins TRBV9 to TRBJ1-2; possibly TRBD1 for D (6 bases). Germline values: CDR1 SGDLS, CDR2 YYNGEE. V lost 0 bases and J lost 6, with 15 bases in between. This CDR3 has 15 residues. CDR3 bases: TGTGCCAGCAGCGTAGAGCAGGGGAGGTCGCATGGCTACACCTTC. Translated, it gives CASSVEQGRSHGYTF. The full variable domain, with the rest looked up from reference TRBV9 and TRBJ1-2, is DSGVTQTPKHLITATGQRVTLRCSPRSGDLSVYWYQQSLDQGLQFLIQYYNGEERAKGNILERFSAQQFPDLHSELNLSSLELGDSALYFCASSVEQGRSHGYTFGSGTRLTVV.

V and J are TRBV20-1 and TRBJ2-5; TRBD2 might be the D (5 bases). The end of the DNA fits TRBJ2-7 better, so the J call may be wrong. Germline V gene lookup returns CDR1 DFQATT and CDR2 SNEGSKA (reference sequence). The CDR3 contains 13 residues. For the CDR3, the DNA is TGCAGTGCTAGTAGGACTTATTCGGACGAGCAGTACTTC. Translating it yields CSASRTYSDEQYF.

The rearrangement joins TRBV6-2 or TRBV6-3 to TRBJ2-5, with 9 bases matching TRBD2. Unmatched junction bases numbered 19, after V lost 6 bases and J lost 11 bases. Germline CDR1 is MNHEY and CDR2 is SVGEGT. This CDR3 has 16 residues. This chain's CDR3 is CASSATRSSGTNEQYF. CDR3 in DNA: TGTGCCAGCAGCGCAACGAGGTCTAGCGGGACAAATGAGCAGTACTTC.

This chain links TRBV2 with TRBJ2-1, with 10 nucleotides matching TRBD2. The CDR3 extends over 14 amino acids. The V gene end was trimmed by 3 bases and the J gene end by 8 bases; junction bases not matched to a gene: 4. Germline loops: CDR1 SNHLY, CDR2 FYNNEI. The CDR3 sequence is CASSELAGAYEQFF. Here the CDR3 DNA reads TGTGCCAGCAGTGAGCTAGCGGGAGCCTATGAGCAGTTCTTC.

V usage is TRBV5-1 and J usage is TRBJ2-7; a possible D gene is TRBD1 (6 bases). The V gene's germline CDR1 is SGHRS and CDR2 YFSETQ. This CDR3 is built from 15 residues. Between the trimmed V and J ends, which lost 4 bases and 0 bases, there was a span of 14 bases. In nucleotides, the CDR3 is TGCGCCAGCAGCATCCACGACAGGCCCTCCTACGAGCAGTACTTC. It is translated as CASSIHDRPSYEQYF.

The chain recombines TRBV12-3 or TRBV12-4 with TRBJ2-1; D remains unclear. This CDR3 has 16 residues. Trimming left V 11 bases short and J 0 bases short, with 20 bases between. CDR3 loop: CAGVKDGPSSYNEQFF. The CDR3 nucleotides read TGTGCCGGCGTAAAGGACGGTCCTAGCTCCTACAATGAGCAGTTCTTC.

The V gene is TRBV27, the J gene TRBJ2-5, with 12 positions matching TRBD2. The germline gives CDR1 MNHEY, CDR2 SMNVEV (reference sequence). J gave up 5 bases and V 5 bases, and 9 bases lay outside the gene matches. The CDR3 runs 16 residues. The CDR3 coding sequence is TGTGCCAGCAGTCCCCAACTAGCGGGGGGTGGCGAGACCCAGTACTTC. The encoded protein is CASSPQLAGGGETQYF.

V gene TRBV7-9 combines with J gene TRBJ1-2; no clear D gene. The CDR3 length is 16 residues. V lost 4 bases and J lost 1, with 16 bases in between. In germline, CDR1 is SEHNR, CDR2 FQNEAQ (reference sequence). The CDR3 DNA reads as TGTGCCAGCAGCTCTTCGGGTGTGCGGGATAACTATGGCTACACCTTC. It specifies CASSSSGVRDNYGYTF. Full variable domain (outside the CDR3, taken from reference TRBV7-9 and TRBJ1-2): DTGVSQNPRHKITKRGQNVTFRCDPISEHNRLYWYRQTLGQGPEFLTYFQNEAQLEKSRLLSDRFSAERPKGSFSTLEIQRTEQGDSAMYLCASSSSGVRDNYGYTFGSGTRLTVV.

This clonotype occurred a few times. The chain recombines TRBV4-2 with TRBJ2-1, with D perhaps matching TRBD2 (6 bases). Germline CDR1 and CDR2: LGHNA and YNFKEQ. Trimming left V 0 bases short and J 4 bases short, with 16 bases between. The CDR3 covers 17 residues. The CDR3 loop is CASSQDSTGTPYNEQFF. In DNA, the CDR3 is TGTGCCAGCAGCCAAGATTCGACCGGGACTCCTTACAATGAGCAGTTCTTC.

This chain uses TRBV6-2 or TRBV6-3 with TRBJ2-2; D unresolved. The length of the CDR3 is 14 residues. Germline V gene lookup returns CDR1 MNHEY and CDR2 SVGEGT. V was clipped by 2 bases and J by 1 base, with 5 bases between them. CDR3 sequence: CASSYQQNTGELFF. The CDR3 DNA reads TGTGCCAGCAGTTACCAGCAGAACACCGGGGAGCTGTTTTTT.

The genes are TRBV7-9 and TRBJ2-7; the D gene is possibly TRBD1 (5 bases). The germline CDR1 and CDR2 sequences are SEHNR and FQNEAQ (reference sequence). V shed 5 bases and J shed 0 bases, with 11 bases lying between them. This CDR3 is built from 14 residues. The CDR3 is CASSSSRVSYEQYF. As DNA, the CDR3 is TGTGCCAGCAGCAGCAGCAGGGTCTCCTACGAGCAGTACTTC.

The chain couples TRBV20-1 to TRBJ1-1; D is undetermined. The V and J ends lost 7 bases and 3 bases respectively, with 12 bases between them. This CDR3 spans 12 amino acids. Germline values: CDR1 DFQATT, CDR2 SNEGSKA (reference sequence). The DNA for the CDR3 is TGCAGTGTAAGGAGCTTAGACACTGAAGCTTTCTTT. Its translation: CSVRSLDTEAFF.

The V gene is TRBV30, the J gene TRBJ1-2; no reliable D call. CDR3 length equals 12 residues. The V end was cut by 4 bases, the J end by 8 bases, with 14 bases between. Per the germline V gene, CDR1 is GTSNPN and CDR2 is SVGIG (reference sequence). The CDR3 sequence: CAWNLAMNGYTF. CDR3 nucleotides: TGTGCCTGGAACCTCGCAATGAACGGCTACACCTTC.

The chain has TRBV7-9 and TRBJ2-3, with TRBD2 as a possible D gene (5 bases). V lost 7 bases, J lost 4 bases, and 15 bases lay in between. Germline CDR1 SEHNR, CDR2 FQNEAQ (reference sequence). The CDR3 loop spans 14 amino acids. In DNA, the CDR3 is TGTGCCAGCAATGAGGCGGGCGACGCAGATACGCAGTATTTT. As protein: CASNEAGDADTQYF. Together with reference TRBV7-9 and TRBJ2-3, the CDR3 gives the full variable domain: DTGVSQNPRHKITKRGQNVTFRCDPISEHNRLYWYRQTLGQGPEFLTYFQNEAQLEKSRLLSDRFSAERPKGSFSTLEIQRTEQGDSAMYLCASNEAGDADTQYFGPGTRLTVL.

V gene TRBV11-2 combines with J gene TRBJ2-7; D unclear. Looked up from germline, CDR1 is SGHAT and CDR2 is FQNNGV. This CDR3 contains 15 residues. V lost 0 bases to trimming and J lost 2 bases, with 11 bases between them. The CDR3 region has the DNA TGTGCCAGCAGCTTAGATTCGTCCGGCCCCTACGAGCAGTACTTC. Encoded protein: CASSLDSSGPYEQYF.

The CDR3 reads CASSVRDRGNEQYF. The CDR3 DNA reads as TGTGCCAGCAGTGTGAGGGACAGGGGGAACGAGCAGTACTTC. The chain carries TRBV12-3 or TRBV12-4 and TRBJ2-5; 11 positions agree with TRBD1. The DNA end is a closer match to TRBJ2-7, so the J assignment may be wrong. CDR3 size: 14 residues.

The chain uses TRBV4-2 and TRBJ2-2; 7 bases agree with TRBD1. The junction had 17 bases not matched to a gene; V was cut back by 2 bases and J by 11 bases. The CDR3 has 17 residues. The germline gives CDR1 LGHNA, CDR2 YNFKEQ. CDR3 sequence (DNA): TGTGCCAGCAGCCAATTGATACAGGGGAATCGTTACGGAGAGCTGTTTTTT. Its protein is CASSQLIQGNRYGELFF.

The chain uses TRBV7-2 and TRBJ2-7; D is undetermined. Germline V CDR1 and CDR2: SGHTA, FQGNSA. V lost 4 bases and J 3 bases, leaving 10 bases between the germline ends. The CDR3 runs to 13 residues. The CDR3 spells CASSSTPVYEQYF. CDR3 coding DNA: TGTGCCAGCAGCTCGACCCCCGTCTACGAGCAGTACTTC.

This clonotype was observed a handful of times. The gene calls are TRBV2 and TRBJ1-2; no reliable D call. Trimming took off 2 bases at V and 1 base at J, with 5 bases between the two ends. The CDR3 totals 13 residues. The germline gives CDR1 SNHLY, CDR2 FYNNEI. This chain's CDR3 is CASSEQINYGYTF. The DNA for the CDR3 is TGTGCCAGCAGTGAACAAATTAACTATGGCTACACCTTC.

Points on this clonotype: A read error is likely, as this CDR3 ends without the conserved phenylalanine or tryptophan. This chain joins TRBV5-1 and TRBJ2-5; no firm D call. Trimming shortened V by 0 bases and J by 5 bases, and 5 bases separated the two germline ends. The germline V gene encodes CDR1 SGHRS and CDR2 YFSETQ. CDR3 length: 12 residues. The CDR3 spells CASSLAMETQYL. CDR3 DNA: TGCGCCAGCAGCTTGGCGATGGAGACCCAGTACTTG.

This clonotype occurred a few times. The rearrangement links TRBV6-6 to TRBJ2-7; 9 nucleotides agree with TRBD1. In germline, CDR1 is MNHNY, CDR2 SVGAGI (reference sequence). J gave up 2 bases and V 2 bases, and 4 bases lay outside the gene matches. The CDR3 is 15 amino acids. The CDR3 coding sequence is TGTGCCAGCAGTTACGTGGGACAGGGCACCTACGAGCAGTACTTC. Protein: CASSYVGQGTYEQYF.

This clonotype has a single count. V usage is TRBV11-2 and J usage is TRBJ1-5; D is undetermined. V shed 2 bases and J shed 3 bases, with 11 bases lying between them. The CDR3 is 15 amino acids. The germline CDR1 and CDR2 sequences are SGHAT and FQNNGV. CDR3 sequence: CASSLLDGINQPQHF. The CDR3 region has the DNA TGTGCCAGCAGCTTACTGGACGGCATCAATCAGCCCCAGCATTTT. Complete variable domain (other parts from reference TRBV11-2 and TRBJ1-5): EAGVAQSPRYKIIEKRQSVAFWCNPISGHATLYWYQQILGQGPKLLIQFQNNGVVDDSQLPKDRFSAERLKGVDSTLKIQPAKLEDSAVYLCASSLLDGINQPQHFGDGTRLSIL.

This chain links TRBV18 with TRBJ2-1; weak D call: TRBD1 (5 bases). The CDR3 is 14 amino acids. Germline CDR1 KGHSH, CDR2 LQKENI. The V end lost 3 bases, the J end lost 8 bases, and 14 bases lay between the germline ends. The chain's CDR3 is CASSPRSTADEQFF. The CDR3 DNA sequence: TGTGCCAGCTCACCCCGATCGACAGCCGATGAGCAGTTCTTC.

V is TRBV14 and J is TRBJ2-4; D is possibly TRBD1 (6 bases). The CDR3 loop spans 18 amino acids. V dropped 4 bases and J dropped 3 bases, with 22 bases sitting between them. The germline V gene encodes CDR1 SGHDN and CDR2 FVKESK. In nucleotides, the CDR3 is TGTGCCAGCAGCCTCTCCTGGGGAAGGGACATTGGCAAAAACATTCAGTACTTC. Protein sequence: CASSLSWGRDIGKNIQYF.

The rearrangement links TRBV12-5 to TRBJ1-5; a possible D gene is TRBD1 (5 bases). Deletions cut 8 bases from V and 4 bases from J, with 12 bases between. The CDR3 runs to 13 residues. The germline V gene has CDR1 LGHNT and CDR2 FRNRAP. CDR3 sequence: CASTLGGNQPQHF. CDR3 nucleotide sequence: TGTGCTAGTACCCTCGGGGGGAATCAGCCCCAGCATTTT.

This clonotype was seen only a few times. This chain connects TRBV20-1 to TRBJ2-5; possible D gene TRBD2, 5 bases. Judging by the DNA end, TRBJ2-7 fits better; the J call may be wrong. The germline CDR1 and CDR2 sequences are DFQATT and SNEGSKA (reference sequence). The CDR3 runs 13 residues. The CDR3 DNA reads TGCAGTGCTAGCTTCGGGGTTGCGTACGAGCAGTACTTC. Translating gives CSASFGVAYEQYF.